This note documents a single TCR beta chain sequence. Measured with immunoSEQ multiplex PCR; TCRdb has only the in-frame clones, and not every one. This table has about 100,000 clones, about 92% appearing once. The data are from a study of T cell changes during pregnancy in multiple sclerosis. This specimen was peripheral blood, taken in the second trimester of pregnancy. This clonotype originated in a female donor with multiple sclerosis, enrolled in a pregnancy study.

Here the CDR3 reads CASSVEGGETPGARKTEAFF. The DNA for the CDR3 is TGTGCCAGCAGCGTGGAGGGGGGGGAGACACCTGGGGCGAGGAAGACTGAAGCTTTCTTT. V usage is TRBV9 and J usage is TRBJ1-1, with D perhaps TRBD1 (6 bases). The ends were cut back, 2 bases at V and 5 bases at J, with 31 bases in the middle. CDR1 is SGDLS and CDR2 is YYNGEE in the germline V gene. This CDR3 comprises 20 residues.